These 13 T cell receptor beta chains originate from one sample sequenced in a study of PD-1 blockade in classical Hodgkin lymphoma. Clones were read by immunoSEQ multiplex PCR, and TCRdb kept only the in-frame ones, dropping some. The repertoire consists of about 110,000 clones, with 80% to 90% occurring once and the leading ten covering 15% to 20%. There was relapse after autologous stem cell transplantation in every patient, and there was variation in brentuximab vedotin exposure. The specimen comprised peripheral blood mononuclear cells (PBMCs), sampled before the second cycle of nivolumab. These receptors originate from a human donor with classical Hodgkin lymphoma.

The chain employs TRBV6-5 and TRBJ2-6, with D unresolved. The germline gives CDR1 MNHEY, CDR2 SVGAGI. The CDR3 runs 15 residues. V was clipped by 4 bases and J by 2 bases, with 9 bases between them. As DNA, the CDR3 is TGTGCCAGCAGTTTAGGGTTCCCTGGGGCCAACGTCCTGACTTTC. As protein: CASSLGFPGANVLTF.

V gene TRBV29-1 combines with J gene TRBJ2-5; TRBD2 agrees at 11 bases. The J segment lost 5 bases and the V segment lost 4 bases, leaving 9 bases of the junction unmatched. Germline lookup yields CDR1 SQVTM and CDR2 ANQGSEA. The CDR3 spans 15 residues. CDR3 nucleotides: TGCAGCGTTGCGGCGACTAGCGGGAACGGCGAGACCCAGTACTTC. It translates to CSVAATSGNGETQYF.

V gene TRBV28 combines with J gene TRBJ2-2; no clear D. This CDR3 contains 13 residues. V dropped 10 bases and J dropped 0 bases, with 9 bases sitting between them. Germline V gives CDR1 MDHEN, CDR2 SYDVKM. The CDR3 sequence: CAIWATNTGELFF. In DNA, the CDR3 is TGTGCCATCTGGGCGACGAACACCGGGGAGCTGTTTTTT.

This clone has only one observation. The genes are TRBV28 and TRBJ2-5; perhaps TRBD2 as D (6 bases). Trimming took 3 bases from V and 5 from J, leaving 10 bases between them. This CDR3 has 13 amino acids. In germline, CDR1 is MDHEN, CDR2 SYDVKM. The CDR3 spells CASSFWGDETQYF. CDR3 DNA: TGTGCCAGCAGTTTCTGGGGGGACGAGACCCAGTACTTC.

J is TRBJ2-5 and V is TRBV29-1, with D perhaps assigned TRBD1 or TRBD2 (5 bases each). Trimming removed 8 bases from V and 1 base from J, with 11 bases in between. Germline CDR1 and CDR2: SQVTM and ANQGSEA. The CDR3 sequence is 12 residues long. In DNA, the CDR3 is TGCAGCCTTCGGGGCCTCCAAGAGACCCAGTACTTC. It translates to CSLRGLQETQYF.

The CDR3 DNA follows: TGTGCCAGCAGCAAATTCTTCCGGGACAGGGCTTACGAGCAGTACTTC. Its translation is CASSKFFRDRAYEQYF. The V and J genes are TRBV21-1 and TRBJ2-7; no check of the table's D call, TRBD1, against the DNA was made. TRBV21-1 represents a pseudogene. The CDR3 has 16 amino acids.

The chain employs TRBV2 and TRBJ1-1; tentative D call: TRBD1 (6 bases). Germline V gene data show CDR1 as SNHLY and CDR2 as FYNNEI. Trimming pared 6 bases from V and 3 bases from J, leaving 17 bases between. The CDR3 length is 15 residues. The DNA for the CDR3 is TGTGCCAGCAGGGAGACAGGTCTAAGGGACACTGAAGCTTTCTTT. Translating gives CASRETGLRDTEAFF.

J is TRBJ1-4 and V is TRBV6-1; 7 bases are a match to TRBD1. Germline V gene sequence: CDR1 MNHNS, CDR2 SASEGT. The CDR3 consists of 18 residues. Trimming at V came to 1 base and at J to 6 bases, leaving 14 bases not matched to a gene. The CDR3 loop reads CASSEVPTLTGRDEKLFF. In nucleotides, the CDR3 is TGTGCCAGCAGTGAAGTGCCAACCCTGACAGGGAGGGATGAAAAACTGTTTTTT.

Written as DNA, the CDR3 is TGTGCCAGCAGCCCCCGGACCCCGAGCTCTGGAAACACCATATATTTT. It encodes CASSPRTPSSGNTIYF. V is TRBV7-9 and J is TRBJ1-3; D gene ambiguous. This CDR3 comprises 16 residues. Germline CDR1 reads SEHNR; CDR2 reads FQNEAQ (reference sequence). The V end lost 5 bases, the J end lost 0 bases, and 14 bases lay between the germline ends.

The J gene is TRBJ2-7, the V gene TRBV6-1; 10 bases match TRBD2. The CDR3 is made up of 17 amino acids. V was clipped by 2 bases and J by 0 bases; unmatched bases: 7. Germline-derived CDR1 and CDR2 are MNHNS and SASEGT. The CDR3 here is CASSESSGGTISYEQYF. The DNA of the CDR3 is TGTGCCAGCAGTGAATCTAGCGGGGGCACAATCTCCTACGAGCAGTACTTC.

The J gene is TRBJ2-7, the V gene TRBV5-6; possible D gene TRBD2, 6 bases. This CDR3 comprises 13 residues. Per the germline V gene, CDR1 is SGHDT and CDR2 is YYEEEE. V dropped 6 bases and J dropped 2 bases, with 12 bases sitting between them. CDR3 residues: CASKGGVPYEQYF. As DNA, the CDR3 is TGTGCCAGCAAGGGCGGGGTCCCCTACGAGCAGTACTTC.

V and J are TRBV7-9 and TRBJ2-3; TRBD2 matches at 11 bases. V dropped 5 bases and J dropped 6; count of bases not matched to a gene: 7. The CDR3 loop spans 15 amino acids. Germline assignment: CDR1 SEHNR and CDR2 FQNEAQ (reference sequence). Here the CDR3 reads CASSLIAGGVDTQYF. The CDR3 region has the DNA TGTGCCAGCAGCCTTATAGCGGGAGGGGTGGATACGCAGTATTTT. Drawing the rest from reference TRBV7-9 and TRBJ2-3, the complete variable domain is DTGVSQNPRHKITKRGQNVTFRCDPISEHNRLYWYRQTLGQGPEFLTYFQNEAQLEKSRLLSDRFSAERPKGSFSTLEIQRTEQGDSAMYLCASSLIAGGVDTQYFGPGTRLTVL.

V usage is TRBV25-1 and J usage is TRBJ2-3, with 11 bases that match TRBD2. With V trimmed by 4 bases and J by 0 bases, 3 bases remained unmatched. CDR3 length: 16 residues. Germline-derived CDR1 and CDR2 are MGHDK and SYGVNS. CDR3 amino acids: CASSALAGASTDTQYF. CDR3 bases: TGTGCCAGCAGTGCACTAGCGGGGGCTAGCACAGATACGCAGTATTTT.